These T cell receptor beta chains were read from a single sample in a study of blood T cell repertoires in COVID-19. Only in-frame clones appear in the TCRdb table, and some are missing; sequencing was by immunoSEQ multiplex PCR. The data hold 150,000 or so clones, with around 80% observed a single time. The sample taken for sequencing was PBMCs or T cells enriched from blood (not recorded which). Receptors were obtained from a man in his fifties who had recovered from COVID-19. CDR3s include the opening cysteine and the closing phenylalanine or tryptophan. The D gene is left open where the match is weak. Expanded clones are given a class, and other clones once, few, many or no size at all.

d_call,clone_size,v_call,j_call,cdr3_nt,cdr3_aa
.,.,TRBV6-5,TRBJ1-4,TGTGCCAGCAGTTACAGCGGGACAACTAATGAAAAACTGTTTTTT,CASSYSGTTNEKLFF
.,.,TRBV18,TRBJ2-3,TGTGCCAGCTCACCAATGCAGGCCACAGATACGCAGTATTTT,CASSPMQATDTQYF
.,.,TRBV2,TRBJ1-5,TGTGCCAGCAGTGAGGGAGGGTATCAGCCCCAGCATTTT,CASSEGGYQPQHF
.,.,TRBV27,TRBJ2-2,TGTGCCAGCAGTCGTGACAGATACACCGGGGAGCTGTTTTTT,CASSRDRYTGELFF
.,.,TRBV18,TRBJ1-1,TGTGCCAGCTCACCGGGATGGGGGGACACTGAAGCTTTCTTT,CASSPGWGDTEAFF
TRBD1,.,TRBV27,TRBJ1-2,TGTGCCAGCTCCCGGGACAGGGGGAATTTCCTCTATGGCTACACCTTC,CASSRDRGNFLYGYTF
TRBD1,few,TRBV2,TRBJ1-4,TGTGCCAGCAGTGCGGGCAGGGGGGATGAAAAACTGTTTTTT,CASSAGRGDEKLFF
TRBD1,once,TRBV19,TRBJ2-1,TGTGCCAGTAGTATCGGTTCGACAGGGGGCCACCGGCAGTTCTTC,CASSIGSTGGHRQFF
TRBD1,.,TRBV9,TRBJ2-7,TGTGCCAGCAGCGCGGGACAGGGGAGGCACGAGCAGTACTTC,CASSAGQGRHEQYF
TRBD2,.,TRBV6-5,TRBJ2-3,TGTGCCAGCAGTTACAGGCGGGGGGCAGATACGCAGTATTTT,CASSYRRGADTQYF
.,.,TRBV28,TRBJ1-1,TGTGCCAGCACTCCTTGGGGGAGGGCCACTGAAGCTTTCTTT,CASTPWGRATEAFF
.,.,TRBV12-3/TRBV12-4,TRBJ1-1,TGTGCCAGCTCGCTTTGGAGAGGGGAAGCTTTCTTT,CASSLWRGEAFF
.,.,TRBV7-9,TRBJ1-2,TGTGCCAGCAGCTTAGCCACAGCCGCTTGGCTCAACTATGGCTACACCTTC,CASSLATAAWLNYGYTF
TRBD2,once,TRBV27,TRBJ2-3,TGTGCCAGCAGTTTCAAAGCGGGGGGGCCCCCAGATACGCAGTATTTT,CASSFKAGGPPDTQYF
.,.,TRBV7-2,TRBJ1-4,TGTGCCAGCAGCTTCAAAGAGCTTGGGAGAGAAAAACTGTTTTTT,CASSFKELGREKLFF
TRBD2,.,TRBV27,TRBJ2-1,TGTGCCAGCAGTGCCCGGGGGGGCTTCTCCGAGCAGTTCTTC,CASSARGGFSEQFF